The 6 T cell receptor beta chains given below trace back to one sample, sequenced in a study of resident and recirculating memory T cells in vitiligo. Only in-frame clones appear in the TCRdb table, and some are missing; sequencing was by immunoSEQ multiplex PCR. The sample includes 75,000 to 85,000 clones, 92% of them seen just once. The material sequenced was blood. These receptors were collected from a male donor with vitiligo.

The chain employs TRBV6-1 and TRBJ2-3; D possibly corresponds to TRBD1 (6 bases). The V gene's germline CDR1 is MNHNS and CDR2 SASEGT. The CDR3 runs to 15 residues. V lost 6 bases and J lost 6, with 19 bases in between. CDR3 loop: CASSAPLGAGDTQYF. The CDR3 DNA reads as TGTGCCAGCAGCGCACCGCTGGGGGCCGGGGATACGCAGTATTTT.

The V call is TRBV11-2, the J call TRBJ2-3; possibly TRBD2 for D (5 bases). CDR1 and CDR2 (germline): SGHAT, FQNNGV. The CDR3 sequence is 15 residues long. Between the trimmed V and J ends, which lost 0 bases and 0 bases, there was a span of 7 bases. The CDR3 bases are TGTGCCAGCAGCTTAGAGGGAGCGAGCACAGATACGCAGTATTTT. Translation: CASSLEGASTDTQYF.

CDR3 DNA: TGTGCCAGCAGCCGTAATAGCAATCAGCCCCAGCATTTT. It codes for CASSRNSNQPQHF. The J gene is TRBJ1-5, the V gene TRBV11-3; D unclear. Germline lookup yields CDR1 SGHNT and CDR2 YENEEA. This CDR3 region has 13 residues. V lost 5 bases and J 0 bases, leaving 5 bases between the germline ends.

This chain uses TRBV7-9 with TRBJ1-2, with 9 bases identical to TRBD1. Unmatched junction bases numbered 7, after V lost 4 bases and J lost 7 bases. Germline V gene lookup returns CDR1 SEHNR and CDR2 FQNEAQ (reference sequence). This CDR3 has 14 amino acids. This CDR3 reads CASSYGDRERGYTF. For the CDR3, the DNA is TGTGCCAGCAGCTACGGGGACAGGGAACGTGGCTACACCTTC.

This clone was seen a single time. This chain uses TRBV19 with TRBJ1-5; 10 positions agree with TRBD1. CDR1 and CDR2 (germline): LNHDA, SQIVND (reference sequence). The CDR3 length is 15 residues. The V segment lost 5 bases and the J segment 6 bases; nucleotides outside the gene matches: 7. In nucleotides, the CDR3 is TGTGCCAGTAGTGAGACAGGGGGCTGGGGTCAGCCCCAGCATTTT. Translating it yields CASSETGGWGQPQHF. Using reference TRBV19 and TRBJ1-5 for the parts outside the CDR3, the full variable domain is DGGITQSPKYLFRKEGQNVTLSCEQNLNHDAMYWYRQDPGQGLRLIYYSQIVNDFQKGDIAEGYSVSREKKESFPLTVTSAQKNPTAFYLCASSETGGWGQPQHFGDGTRLSIL.

CDR3 protein: CSAATPYEQYF. DNA for the CDR3: TGCAGTGCCGCAACTCCCTACGAGCAGTACTTC. J is TRBJ2-7 and V is TRBV20-1, with D hard to call. CDR3 length equals 11 residues. Trimming shortened V by 6 bases and J by 2 bases, and 8 bases separated the two germline ends. Germline values: CDR1 DFQATT, CDR2 SNEGSKA (reference sequence).